Given below is one T cell receptor beta chain in context. The data originate from a study of blood T cell repertoires in COVID-19. Sequenced by immunoSEQ multiplex PCR; TCRdb stores in-frame clones only, minus some. This sample carries a few hundred thousand clones, under 90% of them seen once, and the ten largest clones take approximately 2.9%. This CDR3 contains 15 residues. With 5 bases removed from V and 4 bases from J, the gap between germline ends came to 18 bases. Germline assignment: CDR1 SGHRS and CDR2 YFSETQ. No more than 2 weeks before study entry, exposed participants had met a case of COVID-19.

The genes are TRBV5-1 and TRBJ1-2; D might be TRBD1 (5 bases). Material: PBMCs or T cells enriched from blood (not recorded which). The TCR originated in a woman aged 50 to 60 who had been exposed to COVID-19. Here the CDR3 reads CASSPRETLAYGYTF. Written as DNA, the CDR3 is TGCGCCAGCAGTCCCAGGGAAACTCTGGCCTATGGCTACACCTTC.